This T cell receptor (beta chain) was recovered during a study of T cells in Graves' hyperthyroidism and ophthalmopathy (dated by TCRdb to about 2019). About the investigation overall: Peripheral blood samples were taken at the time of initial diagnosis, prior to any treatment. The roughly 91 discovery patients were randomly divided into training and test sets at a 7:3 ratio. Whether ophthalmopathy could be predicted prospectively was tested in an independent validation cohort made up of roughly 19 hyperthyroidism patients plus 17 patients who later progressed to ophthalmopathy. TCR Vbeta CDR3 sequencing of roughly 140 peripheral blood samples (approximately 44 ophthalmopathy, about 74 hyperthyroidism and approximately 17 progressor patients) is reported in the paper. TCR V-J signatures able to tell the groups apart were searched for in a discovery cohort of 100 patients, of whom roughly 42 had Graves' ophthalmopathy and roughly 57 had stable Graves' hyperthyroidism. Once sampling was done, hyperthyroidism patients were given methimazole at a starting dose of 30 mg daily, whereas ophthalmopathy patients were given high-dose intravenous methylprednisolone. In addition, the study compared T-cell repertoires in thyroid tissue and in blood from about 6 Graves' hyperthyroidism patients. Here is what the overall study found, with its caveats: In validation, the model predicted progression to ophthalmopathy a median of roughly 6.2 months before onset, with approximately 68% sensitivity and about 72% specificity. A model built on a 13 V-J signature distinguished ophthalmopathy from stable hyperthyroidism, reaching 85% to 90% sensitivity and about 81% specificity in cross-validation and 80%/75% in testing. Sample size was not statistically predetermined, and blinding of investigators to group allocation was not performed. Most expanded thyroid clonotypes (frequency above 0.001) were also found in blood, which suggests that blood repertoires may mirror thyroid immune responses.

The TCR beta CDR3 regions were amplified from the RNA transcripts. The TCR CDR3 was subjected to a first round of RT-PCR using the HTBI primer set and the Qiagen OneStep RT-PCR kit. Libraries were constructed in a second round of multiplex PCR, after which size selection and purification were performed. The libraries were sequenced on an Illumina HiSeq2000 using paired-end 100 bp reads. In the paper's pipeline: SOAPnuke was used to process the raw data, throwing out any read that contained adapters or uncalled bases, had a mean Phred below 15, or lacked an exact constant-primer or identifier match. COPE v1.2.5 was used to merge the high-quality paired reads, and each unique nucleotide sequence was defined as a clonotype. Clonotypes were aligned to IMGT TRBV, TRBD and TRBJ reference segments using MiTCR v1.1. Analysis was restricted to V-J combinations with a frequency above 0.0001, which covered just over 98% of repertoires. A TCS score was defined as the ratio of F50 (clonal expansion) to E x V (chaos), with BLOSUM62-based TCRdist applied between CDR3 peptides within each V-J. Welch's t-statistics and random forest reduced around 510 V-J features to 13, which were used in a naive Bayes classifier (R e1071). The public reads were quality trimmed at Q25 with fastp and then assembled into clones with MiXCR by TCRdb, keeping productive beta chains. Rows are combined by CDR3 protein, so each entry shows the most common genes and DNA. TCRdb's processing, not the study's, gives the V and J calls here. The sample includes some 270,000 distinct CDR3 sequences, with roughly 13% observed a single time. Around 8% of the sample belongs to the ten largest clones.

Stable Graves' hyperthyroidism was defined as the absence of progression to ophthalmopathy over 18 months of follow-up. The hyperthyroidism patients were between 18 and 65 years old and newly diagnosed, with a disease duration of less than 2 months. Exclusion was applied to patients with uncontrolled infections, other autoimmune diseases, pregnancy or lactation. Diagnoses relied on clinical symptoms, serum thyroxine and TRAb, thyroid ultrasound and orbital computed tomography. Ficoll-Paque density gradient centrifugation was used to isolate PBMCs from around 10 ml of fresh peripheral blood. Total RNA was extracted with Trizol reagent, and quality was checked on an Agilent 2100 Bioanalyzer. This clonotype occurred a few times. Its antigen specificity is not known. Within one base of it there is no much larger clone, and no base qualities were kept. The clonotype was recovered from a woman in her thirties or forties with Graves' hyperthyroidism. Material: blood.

The nucleotide sequence reads as follows: TGTGCCTGGAGTGTTGTACAAAATACGCAGTATTTT. Its translation reads: CAWSVVQNTQYF. In this chain, TRBV30 is recombined with TRBJ2-3, with the D gene not clear enough to name. Trimming at the junction amounts to 0 bases on V and 7 bases on J, and the germline ends lie 8 bases apart. From the cysteine up to the phenylalanine, the CDR3 has a length of 12 residues. Just CDR3 DNA is preserved here, 36 bases in frame from base 1. From a lookup of the germline V gene (reference sequence), CDR1 and CDR2 are GTSNPN and SVGIG.